One and the same sample provided the 16 T cell receptor beta chains below, sequenced in a study of CD8 T cells in ankylosing spondylitis. TCRdb re-called the 5' RACE reads through MiXCR, storing one row per CDR3 protein. The data show roughly 190,000 distinct CDR3 sequences, 9.5% to 15% seen once. Material: blood, either unsorted or a sorted T cell fraction (not recorded which). All receptors derive from a male donor with ankylosing spondylitis or in good health (not recorded which).

This clonotype has a handful of counts. The CDR3 is CASTPHEGALSNYGYTF. The CDR3 region has the DNA TGTGCCAGCACCCCCCACGAGGGAGCCTTATCAAACTATGGCTACACCTTC. The chain links TRBV3-1 to TRBJ1-2; D call uncertain. Germline V CDR1 and CDR2: LGHDT, YNNKEL (reference sequence). The CDR3 runs to 17 residues. V lost 7 bases, J lost 2 bases, and 23 bases lay in between. Full variable domain (remainder filled in from reference TRBV3-1 and TRBJ1-2): DTAVSQTPKYLVTQMGNDKSIKCEQNLGHDTMYWYKQDSKKFLKIMFSYNNKELIINETVPNRFSPKSPDKAHLNLHINSLELGDSAVYFCASTPHEGALSNYGYTFGSGTRLTVV.

This clonotype appeared a few times. This rearrangement joins TRBV14 to TRBJ2-7; D perhaps matches TRBD1 (5 bases). Trimming removed 1 base from V and 3 bases from J, with 10 bases in between. The CDR3 is made up of 14 amino acids. Per germline, CDR1 SGHDN and CDR2 FVKESK. CDR3 nucleotides: TGTGCCAGCAGCCAAGTGTCAGGGTACTACGAGCAGTACTTC. Protein: CASSQVSGYYEQYF.

This chain joins TRBV7-9 and TRBJ1-1; D gene ambiguous. Trimming shortened V by 11 bases and J by 2 bases, and 18 bases separated the two germline ends. The CDR3 totals 14 residues. Germline V gene data show CDR1 as SEHNR and CDR2 as FQNEAQ (reference sequence). The chain's CDR3 is CASRGGQSNTEAFF. The CDR3 DNA follows: TGTGCCTCCCGGGGTGGGCAGTCAAACACTGAAGCTTTCTTT.

This clonotype has more than one count but fewer than ten. The gene calls are TRBV12-3 or TRBV12-4 and TRBJ2-1; TRBD2 is a possible D gene (6 bases). CDR3 length: 16 residues. Trimming stripped 9 bases from V and 1 base from J, with 19 bases between. The DNA for the CDR3 is TGTGCCAGTCACCCTGCCGGGACTCCTTCCTACAATGAGCAGTTCTTC. Its protein product is CASHPAGTPSYNEQFF.

This clonotype was counted many times. The chain couples TRBV3-1 to TRBJ2-3, with unresolved D. Germline V lookup: CDR1 LGHDT, CDR2 YNNKEL (reference sequence). The CDR3 spans 15 residues. Trimming took 2 bases from V and 7 from J, leaving 16 bases between them. The CDR3 DNA follows: TGTGCCAGCAGCCAACAAGAAGGGTGGTATAATACGCAGTATTTT. Amino acid sequence: CASSQQEGWYNTQYF.

This chain connects TRBV12-3 or TRBV12-4 to TRBJ2-1; 15 bases match TRBD2. V lost 6 bases to trimming and J lost 7 bases; unmatched junction nucleotides: 16. This CDR3 is 19 amino acids long. The CDR3 DNA reads TGTGCCAGCAGCCTTCAAGGACTAGCGGGGGGGCCAAGTAAGAATGAGCAGTTCTTC. This encodes CASSLQGLAGGPSKNEQFF.

This clonotype appeared many times. The V call is TRBV7-9, the J call TRBJ2-2; D unresolved. The CDR3 totals 16 residues. The V end lost 1 base, the J end lost 4 bases, and 13 bases lay between the germline ends. CDR1 is SEHNR and CDR2 is FQNEAQ in the germline V gene (reference sequence). CDR3 nucleotide sequence: TGTGCCAGCAGCTTAGAACAAACCCTAGGCACCGGGGAGCTGTTTTTT. Protein product: CASSLEQTLGTGELFF.

This clonotype was counted only a few times. The V and J genes are TRBV3-1 and TRBJ1-1, with D possibly matching TRBD1 (5 bases). Per the germline V gene, CDR1 is LGHDT and CDR2 is YNNKEL (reference sequence). V was cut by 0 bases and J by 10 bases, with 18 bases left in between. This CDR3 has 15 amino acids. As DNA, the CDR3 is TGTGCCAGCAGCCAAGATTGGCAGGGAGGGCGTCTAGCTTTCTTT. Its protein product is CASSQDWQGGRLAFF. The variable domain in full, with the rest retrieved from reference TRBV3-1 and TRBJ1-1, is DTAVSQTPKYLVTQMGNDKSIKCEQNLGHDTMYWYKQDSKKFLKIMFSYNNKELIINETVPNRFSPKSPDKAHLNLHINSLELGDSAVYFCASSQDWQGGRLAFFGQGTRLTVV.

The chain recombines TRBV10-3 with TRBJ1-5, with 8 positions matching TRBD1. Germline CDR1 reads ENHRY; CDR2 reads SYGVKD. The CDR3 consists of 16 residues. V lost 0 bases and J lost 1; bases outside the gene matches: 2. This CDR3 reads CAISESRGPSNQPQHF. CDR3 nucleotides: TGTGCCATCAGTGAGTCCAGGGGGCCAAGCAATCAGCCCCAGCATTTT.

The chain combines TRBV11-3 with TRBJ2-3; tentatively, D is TRBD1 (5 bases). This CDR3 has 16 residues. The V and J ends lost 4 bases and 0 bases respectively, with 14 bases between them. In germline, CDR1 is SGHNT, CDR2 YENEEA. CDR3 sequence: CASSSPQEASTDTQYF. The CDR3 DNA sequence: TGTGCCAGCAGCTCGCCACAGGAAGCTAGCACAGATACGCAGTATTTT.

The rearrangement joins TRBV7-6 to TRBJ1-1; 9 bases are shared with TRBD1. In germline, CDR1 is SGHVS, CDR2 FNYEAQ. J was trimmed by 6 bases and V by 4 bases; bases with no gene match: 6. The CDR3 consists of 14 residues. The CDR3 nucleotides read TGTGCCAGCAGCTCGGGACAGGGCCAGGCTGAAGCTTTCTTT. Translation gives CASSSGQGQAEAFF. Drawing the rest from reference TRBV7-6 and TRBJ1-1, the complete variable domain is GAGVSQSPRYKVTKRGQDVALRCDPISGHVSLYWYRQALGQGPEFLTYFNYEAQQDKSGLPNDRFSAERPEGSISTLTIQRTEQRDSAMYRCASSSGQGQAEAFFGQGTRLTVV.

The chain links TRBV4-2 to TRBJ2-7; TRBD2 matches 14 bases. The V segment lost 3 bases and the J segment 2 bases; nucleotides outside the gene matches: 6. The CDR3 length is 17 residues. Germline loops: CDR1 LGHNA, CDR2 YNFKEQ. CDR3 residues: CASSHGLAGGSTYEQYF. DNA of the CDR3: TGTGCCAGCAGCCACGGACTAGCGGGGGGCTCGACCTACGAGCAGTACTTC.

The sample holds a few counts of this clonotype. The chain joins TRBV5-1 to TRBJ2-3, with D maybe TRBD2 (5 bases). The CDR3 runs to 15 residues. Trimming left V 0 bases short and J 3 bases short, with 11 bases between. CDR1 and CDR2 (germline): SGHRS, YFSETQ. CDR3: CASSLGGSGTDTQYF. For the CDR3, the DNA is TGCGCCAGCAGCTTGGGGGGAAGCGGTACAGATACGCAGTATTTT.

The rearrangement uses TRBV11-2 and TRBJ2-5; the D gene is possibly TRBD2 (5 bases). This CDR3 has 16 residues. Trimming removed 1 base at V and 6 bases at J, with 18 bases between. From germline, CDR1 is SGHAT and CDR2 FQNNGV. The CDR3 coding sequence is TGTGCCAGCAGCTTAGGGACTGGCCCCTCCCTTCAGACCCAGTACTTC. This encodes CASSLGTGPSLQTQYF.

This clonotype was seen more than once but under ten times. CDR3 in amino acids: CASSIGTGYEQYF. The CDR3, as DNA: TGTGCCAGCAGTATCGGGACAGGGTACGAGCAGTACTTC. The chain uses TRBV12-3 or TRBV12-4 and TRBJ2-7; 9 bases map to TRBD1. V lost 5 bases and J lost 4; bases outside the gene matches: 3. This CDR3 is built from 13 residues.

This sequence joins TRBV6-2 or TRBV6-3 and TRBJ2-2, with D possibly being TRBD2 (5 bases). The CDR3 spans 13 residues. The germline V gene encodes CDR1 MNHEY and CDR2 SVGEGT. Trimming removed 6 bases at V and 4 bases at J, with 9 bases between. The CDR3 protein is CASRERATGELFF. The CDR3 DNA reads TGTGCCAGCAGGGAGAGGGCCACCGGGGAGCTGTTTTTT.